The next 5 T cell receptor beta chains were all read from a single sample in a study of beta chain features in type 1 diabetes. Reverse transcribing all isolated RNA meant expressed TCRB transcripts were sequenced. The table came from immunoSEQ multiplex PCR; TCRdb's copy has only in-frame clones and leaves some out. Of 300,000 to 450,000 clones listed, around an eighth are singletons. Sequencing was done on a sample of naive CD4+ T cells from blood. Every receptor here comes from a man younger than 35 in good health.

The chain combines TRBV7-9 with TRBJ1-5; 7 positions agree with TRBD1. This CDR3 has 15 amino acids. Germline trimming cut 0 bases from V and 4 bases from J; bases unmatched to any gene: 3. Germline V gene lookup returns CDR1 SEHNR and CDR2 FQNEAQ (reference sequence). The DNA of the CDR3 is TGTGCCAGCAGCTTAGCGCAGGGGGTGAATCAGCCCCAGCATTTT. Amino acid sequence: CASSLAQGVNQPQHF.

This clone turned up a few times. The chain employs TRBV4-1 and TRBJ2-1; D gene uncertain. V gave up 0 bases and J gave up 4 bases, with 16 bases separating them. CDR1 and CDR2 from the germline V gene are MGHRA and YSYEKL. This CDR3 is 17 amino acids long. The CDR3 region has the DNA TGCGCCAGCAGCCAAGAATTTGCTACCTTCCCTTACAATGAGCAGTTCTTC. Its protein product is CASSQEFATFPYNEQFF.

This rearrangement joins TRBV21-1 to TRBJ2-7; no check of the table's D call, TRBD1, against the DNA was made. TRBV21-1 is a known pseudogene. The CDR3 spans 13 residues. The CDR3 DNA follows: TGTGCCAGCAGGGGGCTCTTCGCCTACGAGCAGTACTTC. It codes for CASRGLFAYEQYF.

The gene calls are TRBV11-3 and TRBJ2-7; 9 nucleotides line up with TRBD1. The CDR3 totals 13 residues. Germline V lookup: CDR1 SGHNT, CDR2 YENEEA. J lost 4 bases, V lost 5 bases, and 3 bases had no gene match. This chain's CDR3 is CASSRTGVYEQYF. The CDR3 DNA reads as TGTGCCAGCAGCCGGACAGGGGTGTACGAGCAGTACTTC.

This clone occurred a few times. The V gene is TRBV4-3, the J gene TRBJ2-7; 10 bases align to TRBD1. CDR1 LGHNA and CDR2 YSLEER come from the germline V gene. The CDR3 spans 14 residues. V was pared by 4 bases and J by 3 bases, with 3 bases of the junction left unmatched. DNA for the CDR3: TGCGCCAGCAGCCCCGGGACAGGGGTCTACGAGCAGTACTTC. Protein: CASSPGTGVYEQYF.